This entry features one T cell receptor (beta chain) sequence. This clonotype was counted many times. What antigen it recognizes has not been identified. Base qualities were left out, and no much larger clone turns up one base away. The data are from a study of spatial heterogeneity in lung cancer (dated 2019 in TCRdb). About the full investigation: Beta-chain transcripts were consistently detected in greater numbers than alpha-chain transcripts, which likely reflected higher beta-chain transcript abundance. In the raw uncorrected reads, each unique combination of TCR and UMI appeared on average more than ten times. TCR alpha and beta repertoires were quantitatively compared across multiple tumor regions, matched nontumor lung and blood in non-small cell lung cancer. Nonsynonymous mutation counts, determined by whole-exome sequencing of tumor tissue, were related to features of the TCR repertoire. At surgery, hundreds of tumor regions, almost 65 matched nontumor lung samples and 56 PBMC samples were TCR-sequenced for both alpha and beta chains.

Receptor amplification or capture employed 5' RACE. TCRdb shows the sequencer as NextSeq 500. The TCR library protocol attached a unique molecular identifier to each TCR cDNA molecule to allow correction of PCR and sequencing errors. As for how the authors treated the data: TCR identification, UMI-based error correction and CDR3 extraction were performed with Decombinator tools. Expanded TCRs were defined as those above a frequency of 2 per 1,000, corresponding to the top 1% of the tumor frequency distribution. Rényi diversity was computed with the R vegan package after subsampling each repertoire 100 times to 5,000 TCRs. CDR3 similarity networks were constructed using string-kernel similarity of amino acid triplets, with links drawn between CDR3s whose pairwise similarity was above 0.82. Through fastp at Q25 and MiXCR, TCRdb rebuilt clones from the public reads, retaining in-frame beta chains. Merged by CDR3 protein, the rows form single entries marked with the most common genes and DNA. TCRdb's processing, not the study's, gives the V and J calls here. Here the sample has roughly 48,000 distinct CDR3 sequences; approximately 5% occur a single time. Around 10% of the sample lies in the top ten.

The time point label for this specimen denotes: sample taken at primary tumor resection. TCR sequencing used whole RNA extracted from tumor and nontumor lung tissue, or from cryopreserved PBMC samples, without cell sorting. The donors were approximately 70 patients from the lung TRACERx cohort who had early-stage, untreated non-small cell lung cancer. Patients were selected for TCR sequencing only if sufficient RNA was available from at least two tumor regions. The paper as a whole reports these results and caveats: Confirming at a functional level the hypothesis that regional TCRs recognize regional mutations was considered to require additional single-cell paired TCR alpha and beta sequencing. Ubiquitous expanded tumor TCRs showed up in blood more often at tumor resection than at routine follow-up.

Sequenced here: PBMCs, sampled at surgery. The receptor was derived from a male donor with early-stage non-small cell lung cancer.

DNA sequence: TGTGCCAGCAGTCGACTAGCGGGAGTGAAGGGCAATGAGCAGTTCTTC. The resulting protein is CASSRLAGVKGNEQFF. The chain joins TRBV5-4 to TRBJ2-1; TRBD2 fits 12 bases in the junction. The CDR3 has 16 amino acids, counting the end cysteine and phenylalanine. Of the read, only the CDR3 DNA is kept; its 48 bases are in frame from base 1. Unmatched junction bases come to 9, with V trimmed by 5 bases and J by 6 bases. Sequences SGHNT (CDR1) and YYREEE (CDR2) are obtained from the germline V gene (reference sequence).